The present entry profiles one T cell receptor (beta chain) with its context. Its matching antigen is unknown. These data are taken from a study of CD8 T cells in ankylosing spondylitis. Regarding the study as a whole: What seemed typical of ankylosing spondylitis blood was a TCR beta motif built from eight highly homologous variants. Before this, some motif variants had been reported in reactive arthritis synovial fluid and blood. In peripheral blood, disease-linked CD8+ clones occurred at relatively low frequencies.

With molecular barcodes, quantitative 5'-RACE was used to make the TCR beta libraries. MiXCR, run by TCRdb on the 5' RACE reads, gives a single entry per CDR3 protein. This sample yields about 800,000 distinct CDR3 sequences, of which 12% are seen a single time; roughly 0.51% belongs to the top ten. V lost 4 bases and J lost 1; bases outside the gene matches: 6. CDR3 length equals 15 residues. The germline gives CDR1 SGHRS, CDR2 YFSETQ. This clonotype originated in a male donor with ankylosing spondylitis. The chain carries TRBV5-1 and TRBJ1-1; 8 bases match TRBD1. Sequenced: blood, either unsorted or a sorted T cell fraction (not recorded which). The CDR3 spells CASSPRTGTNTEAFF. The CDR3 DNA sequence: TGCGCCAGCAGCCCGCGGACAGGGACGAACACTGAAGCTTTCTTT.